These 7 T cell receptor beta chains came from one sample sequenced in a study of blood T cell repertoires in COVID-19 (dated by TCRdb to 2018 to 2021). Library method: the immunoSEQ multiplex PCR assay. TCRdb provides this immuneACCESS table in a form limited to in-frame rearrangements. Some clones are lacking; in checked studies, under half of them reflect an unresolved V gene, and why the rest are absent is not known. The sample profile shows under 150,000 clones; over 60% of them were found once. Roughly 10% of the sample is taken by the ten largest. Sequencing used peripheral blood. These receptors all stem from a woman aged 45-65 years with active or convalescent COVID-19.

In its sample, this clone was seen once. The gene calls are TRBV5-4 and TRBJ2-1; 9 positions match TRBD2. The trim removed 0 bases at V and 7 bases at J, leaving 5 bases unmatched. CDR1 is SGHNT, CDR2 YYREEE, per germline (reference sequence). The CDR3 sequence is 15 residues long. The CDR3 sequence: CASSLVGLATNEQFF. As DNA, the CDR3 is TGTGCCAGCAGCTTGGTAGGACTAGCGACAAATGAGCAGTTCTTC.

This clone occurred a few times. The rearrangement links TRBV7-2 to TRBJ2-2; 10 bases match TRBD1. Germline assignment: CDR1 SGHTA and CDR2 FQGNSA. This CDR3 has 15 amino acids. The trim removed 5 bases at V and 5 bases at J, leaving 5 bases unmatched. The CDR3 here is CASSPDRGLTGELFF. CDR3 nucleotides: TGTGCCAGCAGCCCAGACAGGGGGCTGACCGGGGAGCTGTTTTTT. The whole variable domain, remainder taken from reference TRBV7-2 and TRBJ2-2, is GAGVSQSPSNKVTEKGKDVELRCDPISGHTALYWYRQSLGQGLEFLIYFQGNSAPDKSGLPSDRFSAERTGGSVSTLTIQRTQQEDSAVYLCASSPDRGLTGELFFGEGSRLTVL.

This CDR3 reads CASSHGDQGTNEKLFF. CDR3 bases: TGCGCCAGCAGCCACGGGGACCAGGGGACTAATGAAAAACTGTTTTTT. The genes are TRBV4-3 and TRBJ1-4; possibly TRBD1 for D (6 bases). V was cut by 3 bases and J by 2 bases, with 13 bases left in between. CDR3 length equals 16 residues. The germline CDR1 and CDR2 sequences are LGHNA and YSLEER.

The chain links TRBV7-9 to TRBJ1-2; the match to TRBD1 covers 7 bases. V shed 5 bases and J 8 bases; nucleotides not matched to a gene: 17. This CDR3 is built from 16 residues. Per germline, CDR1 SEHNR and CDR2 FQNEAQ (reference sequence). The CDR3 DNA sequence: TGTGCCAGCAGCCCTGGAGGACAGGAAGGTAGGCGAGGCTACACCTTC. It translates to CASSPGGQEGRRGYTF.

The chain recombines TRBV2 with TRBJ1-2; a possible D gene is TRBD1 (5 bases). V lost 6 bases to trimming and J lost 8 bases, with 16 bases between them. This CDR3 contains 13 residues. The germline V gene encodes CDR1 SNHLY and CDR2 FYNNEI. In nucleotides, the CDR3 is TGTGCCAGCAGCTCCGACAGAATCGGCGGCTACACCTTC. It codes for CASSSDRIGGYTF. The full variable domain, completed using reference TRBV2 and TRBJ1-2, is EPEVTQTPSHQVTQMGQEVILRCVPISNHLYFYWYRQILGQKVEFLVSFYNNEISEKSEIFDDQFSVERPDGSNFTLKIRSTKLEDSAMYFCASSSDRIGGYTFGSGTRLTVV.

V is TRBV7-2 and J is TRBJ2-2; 10 bases agree with TRBD2. Looked up from germline, CDR1 is SGHTA and CDR2 is FQGNSA. The ends lost 6 bases at V and 4 bases at J; junction bases unmatched: 2. CDR3 length: 14 residues. For the CDR3, the DNA is TGTGCCAGCAGAGGGACTAGCGTCACCGGGGAGCTGTTTTTT. This gives the protein CASRGTSVTGELFF. Supplemented by reference TRBV7-2 and TRBJ2-2, the full variable domain reads GAGVSQSPSNKVTEKGKDVELRCDPISGHTALYWYRQSLGQGLEFLIYFQGNSAPDKSGLPSDRFSAERTGGSVSTLTIQRTQQEDSAVYLCASRGTSVTGELFFGEGSRLTVL.

In nucleotides, the CDR3 is TGTGCCTGGGTCCGGGCGGGGGGCGCGGGAAAACTGTTTTTT. Translation gives CAWVRAGGAGKLFF. This chain links TRBV30 with TRBJ1-4; perhaps TRBD1 as D (6 bases). The germline gives CDR1 GTSNPN, CDR2 SVGIG (reference sequence). V lost 5 bases and J 10 bases, leaving 20 bases between the germline ends. The CDR3 loop spans 14 amino acids. The full variable domain, in which reference TRBV30 and TRBJ1-4 provide the parts outside the CDR3, is SQTIHQWPATLVQPVGSPLSLECTVEGTSNPNLYWYRQAAGRGLQLLFYSVGIGQISSEVPQNLSASRPQDRQFILSSKKLLLSDSGFYLCAWVRAGGAGKLFFGSGTQLSVL.